The clone carrying this T cell receptor (beta chain) came up a few times. Its antigen is not identified. This entry comes from a study of beta chain features in type 1 diabetes. Study outcomes and limitations: Shorter TCRB CDR3s, moderately but significantly so, marked every one of the four CD4+ subsets in Type 1 diabetes patients.

The CDR3 is made up of 15 amino acids. The germline V and J ends were trimmed by 6 bases and 0 bases, with 12 bases remaining between them. Germline assignment: CDR1 MNHEY and CDR2 SVGAGI. Isolated RNA was reverse transcribed in full, so expressed TCRB transcripts were sequenced. Sequenced by immunoSEQ multiplex PCR; TCRdb stores in-frame clones only, minus some. This sample has around 160,000 clones, with 7% to 9.5% found just once. The chain combines TRBV6-5 with TRBJ2-4; D might be TRBD1 (6 bases). This receptor was taken from a woman in her 30s with type 1 diabetes. The sequencing input was central memory CD4+ T cells from blood. CDR3 coding DNA: TGTGCCAGCAGACCGACAGGACTAGCCAAAAACATTCAGTACTTC. It specifies CASRPTGLAKNIQYF.